The rows below give T cell receptor beta chains drawn from one sample of a study of OX40 agonist ivuxolimab in advanced cancers. Assay used: immunoSEQ multiplex PCR; TCRdb lists only in-frame clones, some missing. The data hold about 45,000 clones, with approximately 86% observed a single time. This sample comprised CD4+ or CD8+ T cells sorted from blood, obtained in a trial of the OX40 agonist ivuxolimab. The source is an adult with an advanced solid tumor such as melanoma, head and neck, liver or kidney cancer. Each CDR3 is given with its conserved first and last residue. Each record gives: J gene, clone size, V gene, D gene, CDR3 protein, CDR3 DNA. D genes are given only for firm matches. The size field is filled for only some rows; it gives once, few, many or a size class.

J gene: TRBJ2-2
clone size: -
V gene: TRBV4-1
D gene: TRBD1
CDR3 protein: CASSQPPGGDTGELFF
CDR3 DNA: TGCGCCAGCAGCCAACCCCCAGGGGGAGATACCGGGGAGCTGTTTTTT

J gene: TRBJ1-1
clone size: few
V gene: TRBV23-1
D gene: TRBD1
CDR3 protein: CASSRKTGRNTEAFF
CDR3 DNA: TGCGCCAGCAGTCGTAAGACAGGGAGGAACACTGAAGCTTTCTTT

J gene: TRBJ1-2
clone size: -
V gene: TRBV15
D gene: -
CDR3 protein: CATSRVGDPYGYTF
CDR3 DNA: TGTGCCACCAGCAGAGTGGGGGATCCCTATGGCTACACCTTC

J gene: TRBJ2-1
clone size: -
V gene: TRBV19
D gene: -
CDR3 protein: CASSITLYNEQFF
CDR3 DNA: TGTGCCAGTAGTATCACCCTTTACAATGAGCAGTTCTTC

J gene: TRBJ1-6
clone size: -
V gene: TRBV7-9
D gene: TRBD1
CDR3 protein: CASSPGTGRNSPLHF
CDR3 DNA: TGTGCCAGCAGCCCCGGGACAGGCCGCAATTCACCCCTCCACTTT

J gene: TRBJ2-2
clone size: -
V gene: TRBV19
D gene: -
CDR3 protein: CASQTRGELFF
CDR3 DNA: TGTGCCAGCCAGACGCGCGGGGAGCTGTTTTTT

J gene: TRBJ2-3
clone size: -
V gene: TRBV5-6
D gene: TRBD1
CDR3 protein: CASRTGLDRSDTQYF
CDR3 DNA: TGTGCCAGCAGAACCGGACTGGACAGGTCGGATACGCAGTATTTT

J gene: TRBJ2-1
clone size: -
V gene: TRBV7-9
D gene: -
CDR3 protein: CASRGASEREQFF
CDR3 DNA: TGTGCCAGCAGAGGGGCTAGCGAAAGGGAGCAGTTCTTC

J gene: TRBJ1-6
clone size: -
V gene: TRBV11-2
D gene: -
CDR3 protein: CASSLGTGSSYNSPLHF
CDR3 DNA: TGTGCCAGCAGCTTAGGCACAGGGAGCTCCTATAATTCACCCCTCCACTTT

J gene: TRBJ2-3
clone size: -
V gene: TRBV5-1
D gene: -
CDR3 protein: CASSLEARTDTQYF
CDR3 DNA: TGCGCCAGCAGCTTGGAAGCTCGCACAGATACGCAGTATTTT

J gene: TRBJ2-5
clone size: medium-sized
V gene: TRBV4-1
D gene: -
CDR3 protein: CASSQGGGGRETQYF
CDR3 DNA: TGCGCCAGCAGCCAAGGCGGTGGGGGGCGGGAGACCCAGTACTTC